The source of this TCR beta chain is a study of cytomegalovirus exposure and HLA in healthy donors. Germline trimming cut 7 bases from V and 4 bases from J; bases unmatched to any gene: 4. The CDR3 runs 15 residues. The germline V gene has CDR1 SNHLY and CDR2 FYNNEI. This clone was recorded only once. Primers included in the PCR were 60 Vbeta and 13 Jbeta primers. Assay used: immunoSEQ multiplex PCR; TCRdb lists only in-frame clones, some missing. This sample has about 130,000 clones, with roughly 60% found just once. This sequence originates from a woman in her thirties or forties in good health and CMV-seronegative. Sequenced: PBMCs. The genes are TRBV2 and TRBJ2-2, with 12 bases aligning to TRBD2. The CDR3 sequence: CASTTSGGFTGELFF. The CDR3 coding sequence is TGTGCCAGCACGACTAGCGGGGGTTTCACCGGGGAGCTGTTTTTT.